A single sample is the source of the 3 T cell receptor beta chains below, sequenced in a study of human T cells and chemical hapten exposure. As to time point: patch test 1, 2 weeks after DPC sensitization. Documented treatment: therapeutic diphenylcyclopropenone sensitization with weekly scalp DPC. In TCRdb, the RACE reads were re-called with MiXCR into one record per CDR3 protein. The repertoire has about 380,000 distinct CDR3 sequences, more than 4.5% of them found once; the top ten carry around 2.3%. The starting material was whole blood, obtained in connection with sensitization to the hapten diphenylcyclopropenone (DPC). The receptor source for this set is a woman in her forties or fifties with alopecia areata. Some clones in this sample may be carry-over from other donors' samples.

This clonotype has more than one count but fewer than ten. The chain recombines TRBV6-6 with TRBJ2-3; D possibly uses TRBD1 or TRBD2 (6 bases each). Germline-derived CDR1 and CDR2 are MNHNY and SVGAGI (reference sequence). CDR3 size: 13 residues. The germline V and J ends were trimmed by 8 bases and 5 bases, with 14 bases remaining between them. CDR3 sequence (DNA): TGTGCCAGCGCCCCCCGGGGGCAAGATACGCAGTATTTT. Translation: CASAPRGQDTQYF.

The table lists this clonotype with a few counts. The CDR3 DNA reads TGTGCCAGCAGCCTTGAGGGGGCAGGGGGCTTCGGGAACACTGAAGCTTTCTTT. Its translation is CASSLEGAGGFGNTEAFF. This rearrangement joins TRBV3-1 to TRBJ1-1; 8 positions match TRBD1. V dropped 4 bases and J dropped 1; count of bases not matched to a gene: 14. The CDR3 consists of 18 residues. CDR1 is LGHDT and CDR2 is YNNKEL in the germline V gene (reference sequence).

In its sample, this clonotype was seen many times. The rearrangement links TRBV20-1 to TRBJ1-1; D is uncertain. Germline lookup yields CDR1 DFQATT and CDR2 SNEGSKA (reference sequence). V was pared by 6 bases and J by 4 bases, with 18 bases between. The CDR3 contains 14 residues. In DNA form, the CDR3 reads TGCAGTGCAGCCCGGACGTTGTTGGGCACTGAAGCTTTCTTT. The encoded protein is CSAARTLLGTEAFF.